A selection of T cell receptor beta chains follows, all from one sample in a study of T-cell memory formation after mild COVID-19. TCRdb processed the 5' RACE reads anew with MiXCR; each CDR3 protein has one entry. This sample has around 140,000 distinct CDR3 sequences, with 15% to 20% found just once. Source material: PBMCs or a T cell subset sorted from them (not recorded which). These receptors all come from an adult woman who had mild COVID-19 (a few samples of this study predate the infection). Cell type and time point are not known. Each CDR3 is given with its conserved first and last residue. D genes are given only for firm matches. Rows give clone size only sometimes, using once, few, many, or a class for an expanded clone.

d_call	v_call	j_call	clone_size	cdr3_aa	cdr3_nt
TRBD2	TRBV7-2	TRBJ2-3	NA	CASSPYYSGGFTDTQYF	TGTGCCAGCAGCCCTTACTATAGCGGGGGGTTTACAGATACGCAGTATTTT
TRBD1	TRBV29-1	TRBJ2-7	many	CSVERDRGYEQYF	TGCAGCGTTGAAAGGGACAGGGGGTACGAGCAGTACTTC
TRBD1	TRBV6-6	TRBJ1-6	few	CASSYGGQGAPSPLHF	TGTGCCAGCAGTTACGGGGGACAGGGGGCGCCTTCACCCCTCCACTTT
NA	TRBV7-3	TRBJ2-2	few	CASSRGATGELFF	TGTGCCAGCTCGAGGGGAGCCACCGGGGAGCTGTTTTTT
TRBD1	TRBV10-3	TRBJ2-3	NA	CAISAGQGAPLTDTQYF	TGTGCCATCAGTGCTGGACAGGGGGCCCCCCTAACAGATACGCAGTATTTT
TRBD1	TRBV7-3	TRBJ2-5	NA	CASSSRDRGALETQYF	TGTGCCAGCAGCTCCCGGGACAGGGGCGCTTTGGAGACCCAGTACTTC
TRBD1	TRBV2	TRBJ2-1	few	CASGTGVLDNEQFF	TGTGCCAGCGGAACAGGGGTTTTGGACAATGAGCAGTTCTTC
NA	TRBV7-2	TRBJ2-1	NA	CASSSGLKARGPYNEQFF	TGTGCCAGCAGCTCGGGGCTCAAAGCGAGGGGACCTTACAATGAGCAGTTCTTC
TRBD2	TRBV24-1	TRBJ2-4	few	CATSDSGLAGDIQYF	TGTGCCACCAGTGATTCGGGACTAGCGGGGGACATTCAGTACTTC
TRBD1	TRBV12-3/TRBV12-4	TRBJ1-4	NA	CASSVLDREGREKLFF	TGTGCCAGCAGTGTCCTTGACAGGGAGGGTAGAGAAAAACTGTTTTTT
NA	TRBV29-1	TRBJ1-2	many	CSAPAGQSNTF	TGCAGCGCTCCCGCCGGGCAGTCGAACACCTTC
NA	TRBV29-1	TRBJ1-2	few	CSLGGYGYTF	TGCAGCTTAGGGGGCTATGGCTACACCTTC
TRBD2	TRBV5-5	TRBJ2-1	NA	CASSFRGGNEQFF	TGTGCCAGCAGCTTCCGGGGGGGGAATGAGCAGTTCTTC
NA	TRBV7-9	TRBJ2-5	few	CASSSGGETQYF	TGTGCCAGCAGCTCTGGGGGAGAGACCCAGTACTTC
NA	TRBV9	TRBJ2-3	NA	CASSVEISAGRTDTQYF	TGTGCCAGCAGCGTAGAAATCTCCGCCGGGCGCACAGATACGCAGTATTTT
NA	TRBV7-2	TRBJ1-5	NA	CASSFVNQPQHF	TGTGCCAGCAGCTTTGTCAATCAGCCCCAGCATTTT
NA	TRBV18	TRBJ1-1	few	CASSPRGGSTEAFF	TGTGCCAGCTCGCCCCGGGGGGGGAGTACTGAAGCTTTCTTT
TRBD1	TRBV6-2/TRBV6-3	TRBJ2-1	NA	CASSYDRVKNEQFF	TGTGCCAGCAGTTACGACAGGGTTAAGAATGAGCAGTTCTTC
NA	TRBV4-1	TRBJ1-2	few	CASSQGAPRLYGYTF	TGCGCCAGCAGCCAAGGAGCTCCTCGACTTTATGGCTACACCTTC
TRBD1	TRBV18	TRBJ1-5	NA	CASSPLAGQGPSQPQHF	TGTGCCAGCTCACCGTTGGCGGGACAGGGACCCTCTCAGCCCCAGCATTTT
NA	TRBV7-8	TRBJ2-5	few	CASRPIVGSQETQYF	TGTGCCAGCAGACCAATCGTCGGGTCCCAAGAGACCCAGTACTTC
NA	TRBV2	TRBJ2-3	NA	CASTITRGTDTQYF	TGTGCCAGCACCATAACGAGAGGCACAGATACGCAGTATTTT
TRBD1	TRBV5-1	TRBJ1-4	few	CASSSGQGPNEKLFF	TGCGCCAGCAGCTCGGGACAGGGACCGAATGAAAAACTGTTTTTT
TRBD1	TRBV5-6	TRBJ2-7	many	CASSPGTGYYEQYF	TGTGCCAGCAGCCCCGGGACAGGGTACTACGAGCAGTACTTC
TRBD2	TRBV7-9	TRBJ2-1	few	CASSFSKKRGVYNEQFF	TGTGCCAGCAGCTTTTCTAAGAAGCGGGGGGTTTACAATGAGCAGTTCTTC
NA	TRBV12-3/TRBV12-4	TRBJ2-3	NA	CASSLRIIQYF	TGTGCCAGCAGTTTAAGGATAATACAGTATTTT
TRBD2	TRBV5-1	TRBJ2-1	NA	CASSSGLEYNEQFF	TGCGCCAGCAGCTCGGGACTAGAATACAATGAGCAGTTCTTC